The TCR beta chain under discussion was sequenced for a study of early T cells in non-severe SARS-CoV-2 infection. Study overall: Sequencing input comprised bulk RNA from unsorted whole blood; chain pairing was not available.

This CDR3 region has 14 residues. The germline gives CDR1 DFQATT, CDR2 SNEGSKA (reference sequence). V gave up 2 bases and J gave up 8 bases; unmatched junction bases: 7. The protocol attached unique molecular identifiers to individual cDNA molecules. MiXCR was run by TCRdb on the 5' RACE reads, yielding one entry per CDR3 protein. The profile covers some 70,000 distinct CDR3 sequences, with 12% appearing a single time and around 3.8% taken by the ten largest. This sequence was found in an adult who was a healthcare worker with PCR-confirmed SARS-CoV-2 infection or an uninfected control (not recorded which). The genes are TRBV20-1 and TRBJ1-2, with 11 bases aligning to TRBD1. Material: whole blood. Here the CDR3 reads CSARIGQGAGGYTF. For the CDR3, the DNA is TGCAGTGCTAGAATAGGACAGGGGGCAGGCGGCTACACCTTC.